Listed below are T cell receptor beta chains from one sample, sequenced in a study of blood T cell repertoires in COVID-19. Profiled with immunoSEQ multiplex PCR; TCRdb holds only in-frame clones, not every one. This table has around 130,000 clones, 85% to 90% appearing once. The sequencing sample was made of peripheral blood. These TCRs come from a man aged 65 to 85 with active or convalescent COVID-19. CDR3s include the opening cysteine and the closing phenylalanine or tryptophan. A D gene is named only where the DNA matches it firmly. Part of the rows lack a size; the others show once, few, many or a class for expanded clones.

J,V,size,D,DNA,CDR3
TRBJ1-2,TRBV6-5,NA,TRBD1,TGTGCCAGCGGAGGGGGCCTCCGCACCGAGGGCTACACCTTC,CASGGGLRTEGYTF
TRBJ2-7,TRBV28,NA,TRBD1,TGTGCCAGCCACAGGGGGTCTCACAGCTACGAGCAGTACTTC,CASHRGSHSYEQYF
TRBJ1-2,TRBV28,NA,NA,TGTGCCAGCAGCAGAACAGTAATCTATGGCTACACCTTC,CASSRTVIYGYTF
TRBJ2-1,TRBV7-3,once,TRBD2,TGTGCCAGCAGTTCCGGGACTAGCGGAGACAATGAGCAGTTCTTC,CASSSGTSGDNEQFF
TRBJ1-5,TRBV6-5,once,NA,TGTGCCAGCAGTTACTACACCAATCAGCCCCAGCATTTT,CASSYYTNQPQHF
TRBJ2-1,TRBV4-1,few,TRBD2,TGCGCCAGCAGCCAAGTCCCCAGCGGGACCTACAATGAGCAGTTCTTC,CASSQVPSGTYNEQFF
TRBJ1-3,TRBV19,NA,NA,TGTGCCAGTAGGACATCTGGAAACACCATATATTTT,CASRTSGNTIYF
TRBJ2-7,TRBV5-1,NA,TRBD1,TGCGCCAGCAGCTTGCAGGGGGCTCCCTCCTACGAGCAGTACTTC,CASSLQGAPSYEQYF
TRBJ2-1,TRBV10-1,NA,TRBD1,TGCGCCAGCAGACGGACAGGGAAGGTACGGAATGAGCAGTTCTTC,CASRRTGKVRNEQFF
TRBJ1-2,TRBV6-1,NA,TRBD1,TGTGCCAGCAGTGAATCGAGGGGGCGGATGGGCTACACCTTC,CASSESRGRMGYTF
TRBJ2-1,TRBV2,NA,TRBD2,TGTGCCAGCAGTACCAGCGGGAAGCTCCCTTGGCAGTTCTTC,CASSTSGKLPWQFF
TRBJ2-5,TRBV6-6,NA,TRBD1,TGTGCCAGCAGCGGAGACAGGGTCCGAGAGACCCAGTACTTC,CASSGDRVRETQYF
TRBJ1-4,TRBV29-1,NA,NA,TGCAGCGTTGTATTCCAGGACTATGGTGAAAAACTGTTTTTT,CSVVFQDYGEKLFF
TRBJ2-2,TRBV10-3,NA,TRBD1,TGTGCCGCCAGGACAGGACGGACCGGGGAGCTGTTTTTT,CAARTGRTGELFF
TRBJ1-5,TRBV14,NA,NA,TGTGCCAGCAGCCAAGGTGGGCATCAGCCCCAGCATTTT,CASSQGGHQPQHF
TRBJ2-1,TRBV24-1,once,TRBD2,TGTGCCACCAGTGACGAGACTAGCGCTAATGAGCAGTTCTTC,CATSDETSANEQFF
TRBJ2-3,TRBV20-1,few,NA,TGCAGTGCTAGTTTGCGGAGCCGCACAGATACGCAGTATTTT,CSASLRSRTDTQYF
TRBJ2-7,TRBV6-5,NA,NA,TGTGCCAGCAGTTCTCCTACGGGGCAGTACTTC,CASSSPTGQYF
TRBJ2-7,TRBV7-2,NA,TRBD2,TGTGCCAGCAGCCAGTCCGGGACTAGCGTGTACGAGCAGTACTTC,CASSQSGTSVYEQYF
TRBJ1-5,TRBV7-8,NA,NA,TGTGCCAGCAGCTACGCAGGGATTAGCAATCAGCCCCAGCATTTT,CASSYAGISNQPQHF
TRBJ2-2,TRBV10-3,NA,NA,TGTGCCATCCGACAGTCTACCGGGGAGCTGTTTTTT,CAIRQSTGELFF
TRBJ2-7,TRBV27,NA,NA,TGTGCCAGCACGGCCCGTGTAGGGACTTACTACGAGCAGTACTTC,CASTARVGTYYEQYF
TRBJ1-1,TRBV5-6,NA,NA,TGTGCCAGCAGCTCCTACCAGGGAGGGAACACTGAAGCTTTCTTT,CASSSYQGGNTEAFF
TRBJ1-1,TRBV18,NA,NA,TGTGCCAGCTCACCGACAGGCGGGAGCACTGAAGCTTTCTTT,CASSPTGGSTEAFF
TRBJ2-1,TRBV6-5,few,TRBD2,TGTGCCAGCAGTTACTCGATAGCGGGAAGGAATGAGCAGTTCTTC,CASSYSIAGRNEQFF
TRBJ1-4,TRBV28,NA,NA,TGTGCCAGCAGTCAAATAGACAGGTTCGGGTTAAAACTGTTTTTT,CASSQIDRFGLKLFF
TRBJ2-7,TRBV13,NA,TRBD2,TGTGCCAGCAGCCAACACGGGGACGCTAGCGGCTACGAGCAGTACTTC,CASSQHGDASGYEQYF
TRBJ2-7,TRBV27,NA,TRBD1,TGTACCTCTGGACAGGGTTCATACGAGCAGTACTTC,CTSGQGSYEQYF
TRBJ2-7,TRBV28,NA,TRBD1,TGTGCCAGCAGATCTCCGGGACAGGGGGGCGAGCAGTACTTC,CASRSPGQGGEQYF
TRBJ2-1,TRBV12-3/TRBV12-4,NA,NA,TGTGCCAGCAGTTTAACCCAGAACAATGAGCAGTTCTTC,CASSLTQNNEQFF
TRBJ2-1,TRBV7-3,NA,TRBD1,TGTGCCAGCAGCTTAACGGGACAGGGGTTAAATGAGCAGTTCTTC,CASSLTGQGLNEQFF
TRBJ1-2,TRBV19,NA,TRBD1,TGTGCCAGTAGTACCCCGGGGACAGGGGGATTATATGGCTACACCTTC,CASSTPGTGGLYGYTF
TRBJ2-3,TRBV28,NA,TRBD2,TGTGCCAGCAGTTTAGCGGGACTAGCAACAGATACGCAGTATTTT,CASSLAGLATDTQYF
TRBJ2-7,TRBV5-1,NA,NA,TGCGCCAGCAGCTTGGGAAAGGTCCAAGGGGAATACGAGCAGTACTTC,CASSLGKVQGEYEQYF
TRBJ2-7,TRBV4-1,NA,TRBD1,TGCGCCAGCAGCCAAGAACGGACAGGGGGGATTTACGAGCAGTACTTC,CASSQERTGGIYEQYF
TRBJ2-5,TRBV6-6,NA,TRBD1,TGTGCCAGCAGAAAGGGACAGAACCAAGAGACCCAGTACTTC,CASRKGQNQETQYF
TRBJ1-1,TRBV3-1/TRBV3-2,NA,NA,TGTGCCAGCAGCCGAGGGGAGGTAGGCGTTGAAGCTTTCTTT,CASSRGEVGVEAFF
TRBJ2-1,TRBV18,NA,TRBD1,TGTGCCAGCTCACCCCCTACCACAGGGGGCCCCTACAATGAGCAGTTCTTC,CASSPPTTGGPYNEQFF
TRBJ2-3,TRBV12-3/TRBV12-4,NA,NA,TGTGCCAGCAGTTTACGGGGACTGGGGTTCGAGTATTTT,CASSLRGLGFEYF
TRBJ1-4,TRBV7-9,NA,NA,TGTGCCAGCAGCCAACAGGGATGGGATGAAAAACTGTTTTTT,CASSQQGWDEKLFF
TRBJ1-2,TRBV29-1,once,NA,TGCAGCGTGCCACAGGGTAACTATGGCTACACCTTC,CSVPQGNYGYTF
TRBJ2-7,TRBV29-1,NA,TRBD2,TGCAGCGTGAAAGGGACTAGCGGGAATCTAGAGCAGTACTTC,CSVKGTSGNLEQYF
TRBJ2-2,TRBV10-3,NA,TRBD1,TGTGCCATCAGTGAGGGGACAGGGGGCGCGTTCGGGGAGCTGTTTTTT,CAISEGTGGAFGELFF
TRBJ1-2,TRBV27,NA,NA,TGTGCCCAAGGGGTACAGGGCGGGAACTATGGCTACACCTTC,CAQGVQGGNYGYTF
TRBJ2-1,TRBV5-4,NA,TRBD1,TGTGCCAGCACCCGTGGGGGACAGGGGGTATCAGCACGCAATGAGCAGTTCTTC,CASTRGGQGVSARNEQFF
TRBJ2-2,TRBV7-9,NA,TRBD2,TGTGCCTATCACCCGGGAGGGCAGGACACCGGGGAGCTGTTTTTT,CAYHPGGQDTGELFF
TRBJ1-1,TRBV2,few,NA,TGTGCCAGCAGTGTGGGGCAGGAGATCACTGAAGCTTTCTTT,CASSVGQEITEAFF
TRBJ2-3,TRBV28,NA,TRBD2,TGTGCCAGCCTCAGTGGGGGAGGGAGCACAGATACGCAGTATTTT,CASLSGGGSTDTQYF
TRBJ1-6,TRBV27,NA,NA,TGTGCCAGCAGTTTTTCGGGGTTTCGGTCACCCCTCCACTTT,CASSFSGFRSPLHF